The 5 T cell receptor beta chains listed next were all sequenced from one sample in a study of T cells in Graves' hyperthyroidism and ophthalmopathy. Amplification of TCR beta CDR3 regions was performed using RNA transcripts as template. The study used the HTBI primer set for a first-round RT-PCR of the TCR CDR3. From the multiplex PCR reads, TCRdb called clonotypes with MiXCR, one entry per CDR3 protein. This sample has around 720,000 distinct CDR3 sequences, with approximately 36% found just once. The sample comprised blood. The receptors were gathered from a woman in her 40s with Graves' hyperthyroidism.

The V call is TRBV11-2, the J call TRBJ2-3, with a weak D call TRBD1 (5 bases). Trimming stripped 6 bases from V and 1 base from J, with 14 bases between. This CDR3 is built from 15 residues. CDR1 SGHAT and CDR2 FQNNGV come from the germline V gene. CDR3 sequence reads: CASRKGASGTDTQYF. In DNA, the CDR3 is TGTGCCAGCAGAAAAGGGGCTTCGGGCACAGATACGCAGTATTTT. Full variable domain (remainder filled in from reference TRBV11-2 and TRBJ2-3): EAGVAQSPRYKIIEKRQSVAFWCNPISGHATLYWYQQILGQGPKLLIQFQNNGVVDDSQLPKDRFSAERLKGVDSTLKIQPAKLEDSAVYLCASRKGASGTDTQYFGPGTRLTVL.

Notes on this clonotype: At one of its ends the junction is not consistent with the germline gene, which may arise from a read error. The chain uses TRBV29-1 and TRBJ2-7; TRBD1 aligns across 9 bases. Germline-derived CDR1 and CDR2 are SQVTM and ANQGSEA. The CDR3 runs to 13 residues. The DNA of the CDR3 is TGCAGCGTGGGGGGGGGACAGGGTCTCGAGCGGTACTTC. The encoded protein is CSVGGGQGLERYF.

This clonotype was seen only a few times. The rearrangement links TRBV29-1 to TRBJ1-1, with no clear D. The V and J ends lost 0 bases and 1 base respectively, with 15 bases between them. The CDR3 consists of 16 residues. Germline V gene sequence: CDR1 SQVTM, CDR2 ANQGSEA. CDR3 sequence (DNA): TGCAGCGTTGAAGATTTCCTCTGGCGGGGGAACACTGAAGCTTTCTTT. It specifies CSVEDFLWRGNTEAFF.

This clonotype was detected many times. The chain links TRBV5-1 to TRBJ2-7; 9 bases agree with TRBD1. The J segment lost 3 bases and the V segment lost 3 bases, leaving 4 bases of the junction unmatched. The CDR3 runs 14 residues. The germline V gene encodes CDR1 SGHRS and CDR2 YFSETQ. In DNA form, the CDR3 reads TGCGCCAGCAGCTCCGCGGGACAGGGCTACGAGCAGTACTTC. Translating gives CASSSAGQGYEQYF.

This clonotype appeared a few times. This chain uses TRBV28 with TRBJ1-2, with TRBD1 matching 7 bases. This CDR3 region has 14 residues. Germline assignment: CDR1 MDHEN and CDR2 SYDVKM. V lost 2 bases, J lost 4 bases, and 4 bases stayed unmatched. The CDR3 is CASSLVDRAYGYTF. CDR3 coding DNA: TGTGCCAGCAGTTTAGTAGACAGGGCCTATGGCTACACCTTC.